This TCR beta chain was profiled in a study of shared clonotypes between healthy human individuals. Clones were sequenced by immunoSEQ multiplex PCR, and TCRdb holds only the in-frame ones, with some missing. The sample shows some 1,400,000 clones, around 97% of them seen only once. CDR1 is KGHSH, CDR2 LQKENI, per germline. There are 15 residues in the CDR3. J was trimmed by 4 bases and V by 3 bases; bases with no gene match: 7. Regarding the study as a whole: Naive CD4 clonotypes were shared across a few donors at roughly 5%. Sampling was confined to blood; repertoires within tissues likely differ.

About this clone: The antigen remains unidentified.

The sample was naive CD4+ T cells sorted from blood. Subset indicated: CD45RA+ positively selected. This sequence was found in a man aged 25 to 45 in good health. This chain joins TRBV18 and TRBJ2-7; TRBD2 matches 9 bases. The CDR3 sequence is CASSPGVAGEYEQYF. The DNA of the CDR3 is TGTGCCAGCTCACCCGGGGTAGCGGGAGAGTACGAGCAGTACTTC.